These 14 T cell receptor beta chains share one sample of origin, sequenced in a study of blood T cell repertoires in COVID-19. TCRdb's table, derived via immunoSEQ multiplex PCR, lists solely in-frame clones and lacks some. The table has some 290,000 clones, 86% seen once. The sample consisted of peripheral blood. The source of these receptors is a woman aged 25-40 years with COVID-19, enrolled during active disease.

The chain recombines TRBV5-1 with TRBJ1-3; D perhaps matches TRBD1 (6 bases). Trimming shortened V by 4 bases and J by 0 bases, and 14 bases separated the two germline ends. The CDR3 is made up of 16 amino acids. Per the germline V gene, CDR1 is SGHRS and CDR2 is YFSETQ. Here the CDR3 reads CASSGTGHSSGNTIYF. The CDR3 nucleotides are TGCGCCAGCAGCGGTACGGGACATTCCTCTGGAAACACCATATATTTT. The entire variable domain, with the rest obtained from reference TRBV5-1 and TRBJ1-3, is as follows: KAGVTQTPRYLIKTRGQQVTLSCSPISGHRSVSWYQQTPGQGLQFLFEYFSETQRNKGNFPGRFSGRQFSNSRSEMNVSTLELGDSALYLCASSGTGHSSGNTIYFGEGSWLTVV.

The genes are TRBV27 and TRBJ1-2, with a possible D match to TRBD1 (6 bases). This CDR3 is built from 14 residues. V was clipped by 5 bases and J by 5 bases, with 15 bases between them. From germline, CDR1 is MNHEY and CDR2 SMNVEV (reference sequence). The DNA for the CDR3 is TGTGCCAGCAGTCCCTCGACAGGCCGTTATGGCTACACCTTC. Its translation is CASSPSTGRYGYTF.

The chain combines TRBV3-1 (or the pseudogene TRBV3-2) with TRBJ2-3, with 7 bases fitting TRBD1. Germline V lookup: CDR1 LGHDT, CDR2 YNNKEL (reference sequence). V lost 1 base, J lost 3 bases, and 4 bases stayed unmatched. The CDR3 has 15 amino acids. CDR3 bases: TGTGCCAGCAGCCAAGCAGGACAGGAGACAGATACGCAGTATTTT. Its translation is CASSQAGQETDTQYF.

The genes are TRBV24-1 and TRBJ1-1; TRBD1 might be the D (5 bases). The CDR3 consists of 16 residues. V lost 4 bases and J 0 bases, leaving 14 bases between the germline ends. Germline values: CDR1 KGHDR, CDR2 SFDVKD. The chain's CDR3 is CATSDLSDSLNTEAFF. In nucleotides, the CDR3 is TGTGCCACCAGTGACCTTTCCGACAGTCTGAACACTGAAGCTTTCTTT.

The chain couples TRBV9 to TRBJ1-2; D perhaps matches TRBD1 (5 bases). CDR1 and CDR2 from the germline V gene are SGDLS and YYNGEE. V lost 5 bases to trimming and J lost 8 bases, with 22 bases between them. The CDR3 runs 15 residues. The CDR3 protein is CASRNQPGQGWGYTF. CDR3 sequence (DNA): TGTGCCAGCAGAAACCAGCCCGGCCAGGGATGGGGCTACACCTTC.

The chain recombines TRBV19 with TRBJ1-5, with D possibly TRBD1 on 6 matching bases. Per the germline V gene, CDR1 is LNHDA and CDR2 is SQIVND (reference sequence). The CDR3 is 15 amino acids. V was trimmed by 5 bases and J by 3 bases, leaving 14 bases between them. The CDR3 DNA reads TGTGCCAGTAGTCCCTCGGGGGGCTCCAATCAGCCCCAGCATTTT. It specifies CASSPSGGSNQPQHF.

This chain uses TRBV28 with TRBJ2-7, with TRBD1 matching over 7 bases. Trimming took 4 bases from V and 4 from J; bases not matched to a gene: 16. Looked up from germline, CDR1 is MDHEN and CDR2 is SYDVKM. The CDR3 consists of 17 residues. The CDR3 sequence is CASSSQPTPGQKYEQYF. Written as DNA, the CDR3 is TGTGCCAGCAGTTCCCAACCTACGCCGGGACAGAAATACGAGCAGTACTTC.

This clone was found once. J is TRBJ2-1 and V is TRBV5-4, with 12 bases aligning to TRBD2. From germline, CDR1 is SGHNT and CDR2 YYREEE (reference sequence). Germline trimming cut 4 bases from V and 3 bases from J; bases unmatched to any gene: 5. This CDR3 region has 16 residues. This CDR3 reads CASSPGLAGSYNEQFF. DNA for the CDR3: TGTGCCAGCAGCCCAGGACTAGCGGGGAGCTACAATGAGCAGTTCTTC.

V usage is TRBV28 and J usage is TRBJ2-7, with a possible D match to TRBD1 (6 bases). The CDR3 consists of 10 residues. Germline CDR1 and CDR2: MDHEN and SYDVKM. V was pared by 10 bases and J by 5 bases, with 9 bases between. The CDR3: CATYRDEQYF. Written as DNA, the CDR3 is TGTGCCACATACAGGGACGAGCAGTACTTC.

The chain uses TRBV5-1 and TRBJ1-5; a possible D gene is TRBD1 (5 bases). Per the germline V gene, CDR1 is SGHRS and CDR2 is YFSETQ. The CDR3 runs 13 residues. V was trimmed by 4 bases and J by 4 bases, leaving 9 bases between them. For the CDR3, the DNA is TGCGCCAGCAGCGAGCAGGGAAATCAGCCCCAGCATTTT. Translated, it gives CASSEQGNQPQHF.

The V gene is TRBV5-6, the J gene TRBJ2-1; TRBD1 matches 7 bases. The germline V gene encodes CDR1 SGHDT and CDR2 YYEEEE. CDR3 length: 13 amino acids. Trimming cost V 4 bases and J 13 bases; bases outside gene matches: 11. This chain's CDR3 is CASSTWDSEVQFF. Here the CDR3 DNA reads TGTGCCAGCAGCACCTGGGACAGCGAGGTTCAGTTCTTC.

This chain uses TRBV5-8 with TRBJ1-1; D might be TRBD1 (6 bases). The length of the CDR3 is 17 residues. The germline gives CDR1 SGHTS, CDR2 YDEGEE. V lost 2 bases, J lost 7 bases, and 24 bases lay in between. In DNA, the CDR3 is TGTGCCAGCAGCTTAGAATGGGCAGGGGCCGGGAACGGTGAAGCTTTCTTT. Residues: CASSLEWAGAGNGEAFF.

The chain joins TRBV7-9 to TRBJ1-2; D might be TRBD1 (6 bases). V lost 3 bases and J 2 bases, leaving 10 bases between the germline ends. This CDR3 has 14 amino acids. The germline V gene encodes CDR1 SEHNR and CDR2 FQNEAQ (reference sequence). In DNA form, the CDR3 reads TGTGCCAGCAGCTTGTCGACAGGAAACTATGGCTACACCTTC. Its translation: CASSLSTGNYGYTF.

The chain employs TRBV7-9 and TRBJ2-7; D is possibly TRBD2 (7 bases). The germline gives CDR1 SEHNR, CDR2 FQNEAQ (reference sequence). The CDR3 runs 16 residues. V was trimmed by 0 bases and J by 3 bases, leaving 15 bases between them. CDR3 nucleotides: TGTGCCAGCAGCTTAGCGGGGGGGCGCGCTGTCTACGAGCAGTACTTC. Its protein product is CASSLAGGRAVYEQYF.